The entry below describes one T cell receptor beta chain. The antigen is not known. Each CDR3 protein gets one entry after TCRdb re-called the 5' RACE reads with MiXCR. Of 200,000 or so distinct CDR3 sequences in the sample, roughly 17% were seen once. The sample comes from a study of T-cell memory formation after mild COVID-19. Study-level results: Clones that contracted from day 15 to 85 had balanced CD4/CD8; later expanders were CD4+ biased.

Trimming took off 7 bases at V and 0 bases at J, with 15 bases between the two ends. CDR3 length: 15 residues. This receptor was identified in an adult woman who had mild COVID-19 (a few samples of this study predate the infection). Cell type and time point are not known. The sequenced material came from PBMCs or a T cell subset sorted from them (not recorded which). The rearrangement joins TRBV12-3 or TRBV12-4 to TRBJ1-2; D unclear. The CDR3, as DNA: TGTGCCAGCATCCTTGGACGGAGAGCTAACTATGGCTACACCTTC. It specifies CASILGRRANYGYTF.